This T cell receptor (beta chain) was documented in a study of T cells in Graves' hyperthyroidism and ophthalmopathy (dated by TCRdb to between 2019 and 2020). At the level of the whole study: Peripheral blood samples were taken at the time of initial diagnosis, prior to any treatment. Once sampling was done, hyperthyroidism patients were given methimazole at a starting dose of 30 mg daily, whereas ophthalmopathy patients were given high-dose intravenous methylprednisolone. Thyroid tissue and blood T-cell repertoires from several Graves' hyperthyroidism patients were also compared in the study. The 100 discovery patients were randomly divided into training and test sets at a 7:3 ratio. To identify distinguishing TCR V-J signatures, a discovery cohort of some 99 patients was used, comprising 40 to 45 with Graves' ophthalmopathy and 55 to 65 with stable Graves' hyperthyroidism. TCR Vbeta CDR3 sequencing of 140 or so peripheral blood samples (fewer than 45 ophthalmopathy, roughly 74 hyperthyroidism and 17 progressor patients) is reported in the paper. An independent validation cohort of under 20 hyperthyroidism patients and 15 or so patients who later progressed to ophthalmopathy tested prospective prediction of ophthalmopathy. The paper as a whole reports these results and caveats: No statistical method was used to set the sample size in advance, and investigators knew the group allocation. A 13 V-J signature model separated ophthalmopathy from stable hyperthyroidism, with about 90% sensitivity and about 81% specificity in cross-validation and 80%/75% in testing. During validation, the model predicted progression to ophthalmopathy a median of approximately 7 months ahead of onset, with approximately 71% sensitivity and roughly 72% specificity. Most expanded thyroid clonotypes (frequency above 0.001) were also found in blood, which suggests that blood repertoires may mirror thyroid immune responses.

For CDR1 and CDR2, the germline V gene (reference sequence) lists MNHEY and SMNVEV. Trimming costs V 3 bases and J 5 bases, and their ends lie 11 bases apart. Taken from cysteine to phenylalanine, the CDR3 has 14 residues. Left in the record is the CDR3 DNA by itself, 42 bases read in frame from the first base. As concerns this clonotype: The antigen it binds to is not known. Base quality data are lacking; no much larger clone is found one base away.

TCR beta CDR3 regions were amplified from RNA transcripts. The TCR CDR3 was subjected to a first round of RT-PCR using the HTBI primer set and the Qiagen OneStep RT-PCR kit. A second multiplex PCR round built the libraries, followed by size selection and purification. Libraries were sequenced paired-end with 100 bp reads on an Illumina HiSeq2000. The authors' analysis ran thus. SOAPnuke was used to process the raw data, throwing out any read that contained adapters or uncalled bases, had a mean Phred below 15, or lacked an exact constant-primer or identifier match. COPE v1.2.5 was used to merge the high-quality paired reads, and each unique nucleotide sequence was defined as a clonotype. MiTCR v1.1 was used to align clonotypes to the IMGT TRBV, TRBD and TRBJ reference segments. The analysis was restricted to V-J combinations with a frequency above 0.0001, which together covered about 99% of the repertoires. The TCS score was defined as the ratio of F50 (clonal expansion) to E x V (chaos), calculated using BLOSUM62-based TCRdist between CDR3 peptides within each V-J. Welch's t-statistics and random forest reduced around 520 V-J features to 13, which were used in a naive Bayes classifier (R e1071). TCRdb redid the processing of the public reads, applying fastp at Q25 and MiXCR, and retained in-frame beta chains. Rows with a matching CDR3 protein are joined into one entry that keeps the most common DNA and genes. The authors' filters were not applied to this entry. For this sample the table gives around 340,000 distinct CDR3 sequences, of which 21% were detected only once. The ten most abundant clones make up 50% of the sample.

Stable Graves' hyperthyroidism was defined as no progression to ophthalmopathy during 18 months of follow-up. The hyperthyroidism patients were between 18 and 65 years old and newly diagnosed, with a disease duration of less than 2 months. Patients with uncontrolled infections, other autoimmune diseases, pregnancy or lactation were excluded. Diagnoses were established on the basis of clinical symptoms, serum thyroxine and TRAb, thyroid ultrasound, and orbital computed tomography. PBMCs were separated from roughly 9.6 ml of fresh peripheral blood using Ficoll-Paque density gradient centrifugation. Trizol reagent was used to extract total RNA, and RNA quality was then checked on an Agilent 2100 Bioanalyzer.

The rearranged segments are TRBV27 and TRBJ1-5, with the D segment identity uncertain. The clonotype comes from a woman aged 45-65 years with Graves' hyperthyroidism. Sequencing used blood. The sequenced DNA is TGTGCCAGCAGTTTCAAACAGTCTTATCAGCCCCAGCATTTT. The translation is CASSFKQSYQPQHF.